Listed below are T cell receptor beta chains from one sample, sequenced in a study of post-analysis software for immune sequencing data. Using its own MiXCR run on the PCR reads, TCRdb lists one record per CDR3 protein. The sample has a few hundred thousand distinct CDR3 sequences, 36% seen once. What was sequenced was blood. These TCRs come from a girl between 10 and 17 years old with multiple sclerosis. The CDR3 runs from the conserved cysteine through the conserved F or W.

cdr3_length: 14
v_call: TRBV20-1
j_call: TRBJ2-1
cdr3_aa: CSALRLAGALEQFF

cdr3_length: 15
v_call: TRBV19
j_call: TRBJ1-1
cdr3_aa: CASSIWGAVNTEAFF

cdr3_length: 17
v_call: TRBV10-3
j_call: TRBJ2-6
cdr3_aa: CAIPSGTPNSGANVLTF

cdr3_length: 15
v_call: TRBV20-1
j_call: TRBJ2-3
cdr3_aa: CSANPPGQGTNTQYF

cdr3_length: 17
v_call: TRBV27
j_call: TRBJ2-1
cdr3_aa: CASSLSIGGAPYNEQFF

cdr3_length: 15
v_call: TRBV25-1
j_call: TRBJ1-6
cdr3_aa: CASSGERQPNSPLHF

cdr3_length: 13
v_call: TRBV19
j_call: TRBJ2-6
cdr3_aa: CASSILGTNVPTF

cdr3_length: 12
v_call: TRBV29-1
j_call: -
cdr3_aa: CSGVKGQNEQYF

cdr3_length: 13
v_call: TRBV5-1
j_call: TRBJ2-5
cdr3_aa: CASRAGEQETQYF

cdr3_length: 14
v_call: TRBV20-1
j_call: TRBJ2-6
cdr3_aa: CSAAAGVGANVLTF

cdr3_length: 17
v_call: TRBV7-9
j_call: TRBJ2-1
cdr3_aa: CASSLRTSGATYNEQFF

cdr3_length: 12
v_call: TRBV19
j_call: TRBJ1-5
cdr3_aa: CAMTGGNQPQHF

cdr3_length: 13
v_call: TRBV5-1
j_call: TRBJ1-4
cdr3_aa: CASSYTREGKLFF

cdr3_length: 22
v_call: TRBV28
j_call: TRBJ1-6
cdr3_aa: CASSLPRIRAPGQSSYNSPLHF

cdr3_length: 15
v_call: TRBV7-2
j_call: TRBJ1-2
cdr3_aa: CASSLGDRVNYGYTF

cdr3_length: 11
v_call: TRBV10-3
j_call: TRBJ2-5
cdr3_aa: CAISESWEQYF

cdr3_length: 16
v_call: TRBV3-1
j_call: TRBJ1-2
cdr3_aa: CAGSQVTGTLARGYTF

cdr3_length: 16
v_call: TRBV5-1
j_call: TRBJ1-4
cdr3_aa: CASSLREPHRDERLFF

cdr3_length: 16
v_call: TRBV5-1
j_call: TRBJ2-1
cdr3_aa: CASSSTGTAGYNEQFF

cdr3_length: 15
v_call: TRBV4-1
j_call: TRBJ2-4
cdr3_aa: CASSRGLAEKNIQYF

cdr3_length: 16
v_call: TRBV7-3
j_call: TRBJ1-2
cdr3_aa: CASSLGVPVPNYGYTF

cdr3_length: 14
v_call: TRBV29-1
j_call: -
cdr3_aa: CSVALDTETYEQYF

cdr3_length: 16
v_call: TRBV29-1
j_call: TRBJ2-1
cdr3_aa: CSVQTRTDSSYNEQFF

cdr3_length: 15
v_call: TRBV11-2
j_call: TRBJ2-3
cdr3_aa: CASSSPGQGADTQYF

cdr3_length: 14
v_call: TRBV20-1
j_call: -
cdr3_aa: CSVGLAGSSYEQYF

cdr3_length: 16
v_call: TRBV6-5
j_call: TRBJ2-5
cdr3_aa: CASSYSISGEINEQYF

cdr3_length: 13
v_call: TRBV5-1
j_call: TRBJ1-2
cdr3_aa: CASSYEGVDGYTF

cdr3_length: 16
v_call: TRBV6-2/TRBV6-3
j_call: TRBJ2-2
cdr3_aa: CASSALAGGYSRELFF

cdr3_length: 15
v_call: TRBV20-1
j_call: TRBJ1-1
cdr3_aa: CSALSWGQSNTEAFF

cdr3_length: 17
v_call: TRBV13
j_call: -
cdr3_aa: CASSLGPTSGRSHEQYF

cdr3_length: 16
v_call: TRBV28
j_call: TRBJ1-1
cdr3_aa: CASSSAAGGREDEAFF

cdr3_length: 14
v_call: TRBV28
j_call: TRBJ1-5
cdr3_aa: CASRLGGGNQPQHF

cdr3_length: 14
v_call: TRBV20-1
j_call: TRBJ2-7
cdr3_aa: CSASHQGKSYEQYF

cdr3_length: 16
v_call: TRBV5-1
j_call: TRBJ2-7
cdr3_aa: CASSLEGTATANEQYF

cdr3_length: 13
v_call: TRBV2
j_call: TRBJ1-1
cdr3_aa: CASTWHLNTEAFF

cdr3_length: 15
v_call: TRBV15
j_call: TRBJ2-1
cdr3_aa: CATSRDGGLGNEQFF

cdr3_length: 17
v_call: TRBV20-1
j_call: TRBJ2-2
cdr3_aa: CSAERLAGGRRTGELFF

cdr3_length: 13
v_call: TRBV11-2
j_call: TRBJ2-7
cdr3_aa: CASSWGLTGEQYF

cdr3_length: 15
v_call: TRBV10-3
j_call: TRBJ2-6
cdr3_aa: CAISGGELGANVLTF

cdr3_length: 13
v_call: TRBV6-6
j_call: TRBJ1-5
cdr3_aa: CASSYSGLQPQHF

cdr3_length: 12
v_call: TRBV6-5
j_call: TRBJ1-4
cdr3_aa: CASRQGAEKLFF